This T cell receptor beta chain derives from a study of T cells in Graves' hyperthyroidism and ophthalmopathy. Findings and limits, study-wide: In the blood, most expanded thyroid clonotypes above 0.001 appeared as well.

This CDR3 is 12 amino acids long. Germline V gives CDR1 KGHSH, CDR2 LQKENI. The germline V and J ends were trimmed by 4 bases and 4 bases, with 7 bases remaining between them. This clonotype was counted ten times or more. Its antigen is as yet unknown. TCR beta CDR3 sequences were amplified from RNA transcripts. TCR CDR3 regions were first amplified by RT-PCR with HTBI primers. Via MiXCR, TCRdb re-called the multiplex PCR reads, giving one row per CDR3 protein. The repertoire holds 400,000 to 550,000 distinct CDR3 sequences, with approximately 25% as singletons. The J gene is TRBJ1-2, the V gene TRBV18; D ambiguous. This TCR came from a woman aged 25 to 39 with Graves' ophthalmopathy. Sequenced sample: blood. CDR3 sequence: CASSQPPYGYTF. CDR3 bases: TGTGCCAGCTCACAACCGCCCTATGGCTACACCTTC. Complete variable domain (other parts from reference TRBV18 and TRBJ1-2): NAGVMQNPRHLVRRRGQEARLRCSPMKGHSHVYWYRQLPEEGLKFMVYLQKENIIDESGMPKERFSAEFPKEGPSILRIQQVVRGDSAAYFCASSQPPYGYTFGSGTRLTVV.